Shown below are 6 T cell receptor beta chains from a single sample sequenced in a study of T cell responses to AZD1222 COVID-19 vaccine (dated by TCRdb to about 2021). Library generation was performed with the immunoSEQ multiplex PCR assay. What TCRdb holds here is the immuneACCESS table cut down to in-frame rearrangements. Part of the clones is not present; checked against another copy, under half of the missing clones reflect an unresolved V gene, and the others are unexplained. The sample table holds 100,000 to 150,000 clones, of which around 92% were seen once. The ten largest clonotypes hold about 1.9% of the sample. The label giving this sample's time point can be read as: about 28 days (+/-7) after the second vaccine dose. The sequencing used peripheral blood, collected 28 days after the second AZD1222 dose. The receptors come from an adult who received the AZD1222 COVID-19 vaccine.

V usage is TRBV3-1 (or the pseudogene TRBV3-2) and J usage is TRBJ2-3; 7 bases align to TRBD2. Unmatched junction bases numbered 4, after V lost 1 base and J lost 0 bases. CDR1 is LGHDT and CDR2 is YNNKEL in the germline V gene (reference sequence). The CDR3 has 16 residues. Written as DNA, the CDR3 is TGTGCCAGCAGCCAAGGGACGGGGGGTAGCACAGATACGCAGTATTTT. Its translation is CASSQGTGGSTDTQYF.

CDR3 coding DNA: TGCGCCAGCAGCTTGGCACAGGCGCTGAACACCGGGGAGCTGTTTTTT. It specifies CASSLAQALNTGELFF. The chain recombines TRBV5-1 with TRBJ2-2, with D maybe TRBD1 (5 bases). The ends were cut back, 0 bases at V and 1 base at J, with 10 bases in the middle. The CDR3 contains 16 residues. CDR1 is SGHRS and CDR2 is YFSETQ in the germline V gene.

Only one count was recorded for this clone. The chain links TRBV18 to TRBJ1-5, with unresolved D. V was cut by 2 bases and J by 5 bases, with 13 bases left in between. The germline CDR1 and CDR2 sequences are KGHSH and LQKENI. The length of the CDR3 is 15 residues. CDR3 coding DNA: TGTGCCAGCTCACCAGGACTCGGAGAGGATCAGCCCCAGCATTTT. Its protein product is CASSPGLGEDQPQHF.

V is TRBV7-2 and J is TRBJ1-5, with D tentatively TRBD1 (5 bases). The CDR3 contains 15 residues. CDR1 and CDR2 from the germline V gene are SGHTA and FQGNSA. V was shortened by 2 bases and J by 7 bases, with 15 bases between the two germline ends. The CDR3 coding sequence is TGTGCCAGCAGCTTATTCCCAGGGATAAGCCAGCCCCAGCATTTT. Protein sequence: CASSLFPGISQPQHF.

The CDR3 region is CASTDRGNQPQHF. DNA of the CDR3: TGTGCCAGCACGGACAGGGGCAATCAGCCCCAGCATTTT. The chain couples TRBV6-4 to TRBJ1-5; TRBD1 aligns across 8 bases. The length of the CDR3 is 13 residues. Germline-derived CDR1 and CDR2 are MRHNA and SNTAGT. The V and J ends lost 7 bases and 2 bases, in that order; junction bases with no gene match: 1.

The rearrangement uses TRBV11-1 and TRBJ2-3; TRBD1 matches at 8 bases. Germline V gene lookup returns CDR1 SGHAT and CDR2 FQDESV (reference sequence). With 0 bases clipped from V and 9 bases from J, the junction kept 8 bases outside the gene matches. The CDR3 has 15 amino acids. CDR3 protein: CASSLAPGGRDTQYF. The CDR3 nucleotides read TGTGCCAGCAGCTTAGCGCCAGGGGGCCGTGACACGCAGTATTTT.